This TCR beta chain appears in the sequencing data of a study of shared T cell receptors in the human thymus. Clones were sequenced by immunoSEQ multiplex PCR, and TCRdb holds only the in-frame ones, with some missing. Counted here are about 660,000 clones, 80% to 90% occurring once; the ten biggest clones make up about 0.0094%. A further study also used this sample, focusing on human thymus T cells.

This sequence was found in a boy in the first two years of life with a congenital heart defect. The sequencing sample was made of thymocytes.

The CDR3 region is CASSLLGQGGPGTGATNEKLFF. The CDR3 nucleotides are TGTGCCAGCAGTTTATTGGGACAGGGCGGACCTGGCACGGGGGCAACTAATGAAAAACTGTTTTTT. V is TRBV28 and J is TRBJ1-4, with 9 bases aligning to TRBD1. Germline CDR1 and CDR2: MDHEN and SYDVKM. With 1 base clipped from V and 0 bases from J, the junction kept 18 bases outside the gene matches. The CDR3 consists of 22 residues.